The sequence of this T cell receptor beta chain was determined in a study of technical replicates of blood from a handful of donors. The protocol was immunoSEQ multiplex PCR, while the TCRdb copy is restricted to in-frame clones and leaves out a portion. The sample shows fewer than 90,000 clones, around 94% of them seen only once. The TCR was taken from a human donor in good health. The specimen sequenced was T cells isolated from PBMCs.

This CDR3 reads CASKNPGLVNEQYF. The CDR3 nucleotides read TGTGCCAGCAAGAATCCGGGACTAGTGAACGAGCAGTACTTC. The chain carries TRBV6-1 and TRBJ2-7; the match to TRBD2 covers 8 bases. V lost 7 bases to trimming and J lost 5 bases; unmatched junction nucleotides: 10. The CDR3 covers 14 residues. CDR1 is MNHNS, CDR2 SASEGT, per germline.